This T cell receptor (beta chain) is drawn from a study of shared clonotypes between healthy human individuals. Study information: There were three CD4 naive, three CD4 memory, two CD8 naive and one CD8 memory plates per donor.

Notes on this clone: The antigen remains undetermined.

Each sample came from a Caucasian adult donor living in Nashville, Tennessee. Both subsets, CD45RA+ naive and CD45RA-negative memory, were split from the CD4+ cells. Using immunoSEQ multiplex PCR, the repertoire was profiled, and TCRdb retains in-frame clones only, with some absent. The table lists over a million clones, around four fifths of them singletons. Study-level points and caveats: Sampling covered blood only; tissue repertoires likely differ.

The CDR3 spans 14 residues. Germline V CDR1 and CDR2: MNHNS, SASEGT. J gave up 4 bases and V 6 bases, and 9 bases lay outside the gene matches. Sequencing was carried out using memory CD4+ T cells sorted from blood. The subset was: CD45RA-negative fraction. The clonotype comes from a man aged 18 to 29 in good health. The chain combines TRBV6-1 with TRBJ2-7; 7 nucleotides line up with TRBD2. The CDR3 bases are TGTGCCAGCAGGAATGGGGTCGGGGGGTACGAGCAGTACTTC. Translated: CASRNGVGGYEQYF.